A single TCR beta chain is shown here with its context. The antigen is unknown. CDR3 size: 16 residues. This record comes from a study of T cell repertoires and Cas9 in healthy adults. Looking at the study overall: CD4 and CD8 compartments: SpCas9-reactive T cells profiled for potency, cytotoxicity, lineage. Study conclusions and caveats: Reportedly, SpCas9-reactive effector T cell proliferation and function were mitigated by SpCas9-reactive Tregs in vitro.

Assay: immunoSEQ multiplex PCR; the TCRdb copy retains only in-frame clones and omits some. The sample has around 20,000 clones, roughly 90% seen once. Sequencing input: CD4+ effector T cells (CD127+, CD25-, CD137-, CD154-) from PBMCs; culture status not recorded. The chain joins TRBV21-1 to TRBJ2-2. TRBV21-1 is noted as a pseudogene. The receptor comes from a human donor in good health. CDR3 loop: CASSKKGRGRTGELFF. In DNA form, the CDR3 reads TGTGCCAGCAGCAAAAAGGGGAGGGGGCGCACCGGGGAGCTGTTTTTT.